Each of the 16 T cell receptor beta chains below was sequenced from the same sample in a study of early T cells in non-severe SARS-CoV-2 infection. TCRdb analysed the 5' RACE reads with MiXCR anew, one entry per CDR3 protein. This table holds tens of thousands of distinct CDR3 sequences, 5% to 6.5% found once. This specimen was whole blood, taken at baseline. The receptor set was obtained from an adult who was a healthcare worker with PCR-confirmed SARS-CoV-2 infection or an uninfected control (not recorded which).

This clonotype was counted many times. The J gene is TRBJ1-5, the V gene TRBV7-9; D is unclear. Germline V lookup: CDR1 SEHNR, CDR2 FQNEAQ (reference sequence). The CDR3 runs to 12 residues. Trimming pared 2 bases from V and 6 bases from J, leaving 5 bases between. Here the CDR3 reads CASSLIGQPQHF. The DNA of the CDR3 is TGTGCCAGCAGCTTAATTGGTCAGCCCCAGCATTTT.

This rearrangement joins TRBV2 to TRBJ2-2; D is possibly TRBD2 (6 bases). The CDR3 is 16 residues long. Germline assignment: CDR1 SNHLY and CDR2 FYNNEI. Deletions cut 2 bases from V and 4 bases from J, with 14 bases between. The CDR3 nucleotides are TGTGCCAGCAGTGAAACCCAAGCGGGCTTCACCGGGGAGCTGTTTTTT. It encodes CASSETQAGFTGELFF. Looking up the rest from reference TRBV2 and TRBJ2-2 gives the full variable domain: EPEVTQTPSHQVTQMGQEVILRCVPISNHLYFYWYRQILGQKVEFLVSFYNNEISEKSEIFDDQFSVERPDGSNFTLKIRSTKLEDSAMYFCASSETQAGFTGELFFGEGSRLTVL.

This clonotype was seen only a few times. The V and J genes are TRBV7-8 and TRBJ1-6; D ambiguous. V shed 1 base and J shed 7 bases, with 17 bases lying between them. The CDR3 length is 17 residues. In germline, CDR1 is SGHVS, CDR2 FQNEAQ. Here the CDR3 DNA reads TGTGCCAGCAGCTTAGGGTTACGGGGTAGAGGCAATTCACCCCTCCACTTT. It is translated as CASSLGLRGRGNSPLHF.

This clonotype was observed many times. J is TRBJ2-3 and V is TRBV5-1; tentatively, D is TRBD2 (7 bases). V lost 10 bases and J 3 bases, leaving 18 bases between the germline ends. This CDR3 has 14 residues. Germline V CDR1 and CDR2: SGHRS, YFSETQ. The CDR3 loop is CAGRRGAGTDTQYF. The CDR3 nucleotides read TGCGCCGGACGTCGGGGGGCCGGGACAGATACGCAGTATTTT.

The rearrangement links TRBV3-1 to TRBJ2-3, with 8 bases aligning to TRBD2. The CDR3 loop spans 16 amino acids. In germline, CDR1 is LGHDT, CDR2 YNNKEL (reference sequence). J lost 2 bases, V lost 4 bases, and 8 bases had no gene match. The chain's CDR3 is CASSPVRREATDTQYF. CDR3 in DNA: TGTGCCAGCAGCCCCGTTCGGCGGGAGGCCACAGATACGCAGTATTTT.

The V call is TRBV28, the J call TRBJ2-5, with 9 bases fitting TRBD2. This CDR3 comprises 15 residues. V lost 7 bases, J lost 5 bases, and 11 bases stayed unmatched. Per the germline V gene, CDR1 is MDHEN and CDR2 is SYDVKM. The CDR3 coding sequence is TGTGCCAGCACGGTCCTTAGCGGGAGCGGGGAGACCCAGTACTTC. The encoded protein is CASTVLSGSGETQYF.

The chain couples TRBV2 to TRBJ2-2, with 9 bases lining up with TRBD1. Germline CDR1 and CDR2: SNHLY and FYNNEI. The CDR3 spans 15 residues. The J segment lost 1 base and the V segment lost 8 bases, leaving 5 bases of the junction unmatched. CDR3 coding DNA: TGTGCCAGCGAGTTGGGACAGGGGAACACCGGGGAGCTGTTTTTT. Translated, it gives CASELGQGNTGELFF.

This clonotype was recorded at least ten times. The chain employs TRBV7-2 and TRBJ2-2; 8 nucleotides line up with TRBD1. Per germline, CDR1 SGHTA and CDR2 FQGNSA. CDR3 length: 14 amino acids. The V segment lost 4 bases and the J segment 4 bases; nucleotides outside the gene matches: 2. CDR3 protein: CASSYTGGTGELFF. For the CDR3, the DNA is TGTGCCAGCAGCTACACAGGGGGCACCGGGGAGCTGTTTTTT.

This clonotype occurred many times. The CDR3 DNA is TGTGCCAGCAGCTCCCCCGAGACGAGAAAGCGGGAGAGCTCCTACAATGAGCAGTTCTTC. Its protein is CASSSPETRKRESSYNEQFF. J is TRBJ2-1 and V is TRBV7-8, with 8 nucleotides matching TRBD2. The CDR3 is made up of 20 amino acids. Germline V lookup: CDR1 SGHVS, CDR2 FQNEAQ. The J segment lost 0 bases and the V segment lost 4 bases, leaving 17 bases of the junction unmatched.

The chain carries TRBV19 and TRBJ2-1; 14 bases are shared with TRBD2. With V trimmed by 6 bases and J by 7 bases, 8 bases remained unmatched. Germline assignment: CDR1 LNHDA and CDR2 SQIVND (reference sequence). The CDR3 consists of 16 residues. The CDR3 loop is CASSRLAGGPGNEQFF. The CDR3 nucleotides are TGTGCCAGTAGCCGACTAGCGGGAGGGCCGGGGAATGAGCAGTTCTTC.

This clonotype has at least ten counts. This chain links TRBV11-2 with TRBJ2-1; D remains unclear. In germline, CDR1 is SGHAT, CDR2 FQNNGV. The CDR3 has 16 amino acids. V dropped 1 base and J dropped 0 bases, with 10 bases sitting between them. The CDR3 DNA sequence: TGTGCCAGCAGCTTAGTGACGCTAAGCTCCTACAATGAGCAGTTCTTC. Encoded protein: CASSLVTLSSYNEQFF.

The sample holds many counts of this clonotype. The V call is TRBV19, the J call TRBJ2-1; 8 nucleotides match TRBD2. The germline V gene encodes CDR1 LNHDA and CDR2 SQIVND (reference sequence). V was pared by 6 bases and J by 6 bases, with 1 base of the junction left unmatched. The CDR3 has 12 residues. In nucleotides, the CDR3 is TGTGCCAGTAGCCGGGAGGGCAATGAGCAGTTCTTC. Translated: CASSREGNEQFF.

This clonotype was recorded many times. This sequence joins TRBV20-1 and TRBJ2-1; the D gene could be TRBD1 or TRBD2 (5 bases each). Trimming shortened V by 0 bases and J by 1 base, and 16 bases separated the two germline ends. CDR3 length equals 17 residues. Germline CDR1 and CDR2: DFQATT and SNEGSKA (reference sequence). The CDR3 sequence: CSARDEGNRGSYNEQFF. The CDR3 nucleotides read TGCAGTGCTAGAGATGAGGGGAACCGTGGATCCTACAATGAGCAGTTCTTC.

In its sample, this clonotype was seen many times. The CDR3 DNA sequence: TGTGCCAGCAGTATTATGTCGGGGACTAGCGTGTACGAGCAGTACTTC. Its protein is CASSIMSGTSVYEQYF. The gene calls are TRBV28 and TRBJ2-7, with TRBD2 matching over 10 bases. Germline V CDR1 and CDR2: MDHEN, SYDVKM. The ends lost 5 bases at V and 4 bases at J; junction bases unmatched: 11. The CDR3 spans 16 residues.

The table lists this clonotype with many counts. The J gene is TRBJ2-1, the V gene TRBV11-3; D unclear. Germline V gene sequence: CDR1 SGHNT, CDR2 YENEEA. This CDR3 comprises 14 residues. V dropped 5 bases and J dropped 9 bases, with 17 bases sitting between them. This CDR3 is CASSLHFRIGEQFF. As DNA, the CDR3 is TGTGCCAGCAGCCTTCATTTTCGAATAGGTGAGCAGTTCTTC.

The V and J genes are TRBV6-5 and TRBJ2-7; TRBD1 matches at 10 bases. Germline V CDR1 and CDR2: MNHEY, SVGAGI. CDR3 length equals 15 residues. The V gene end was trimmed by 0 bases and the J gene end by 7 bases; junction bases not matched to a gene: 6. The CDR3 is CASSYSRQGAGEQYF. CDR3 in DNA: TGTGCCAGCAGTTACTCTCGACAGGGGGCGGGGGAGCAGTACTTC.